A selection of T cell receptor beta chains follows, all from one sample in a study of blood T cell repertoires in COVID-19. The data were produced by immunoSEQ multiplex PCR, yet TCRdb's version contains in-frame clones alone and is incomplete. The sample holds 200,000 to 300,000 clones, approximately 90% seen once. What was sequenced was peripheral blood. These receptors all come from a middle-aged woman with acute or convalescent COVID-19. Each CDR3 is given with its conserved first and last residue. Fields, in order: D gene, CDR3 length, V gene, J gene, clone size, CDR3 DNA, CDR3 protein. The D gene is left open where the match is weak. Size is stated for part of the rows, as once, few or many counts, or as a class when the clone is expanded.

.,12,TRBV2,TRBJ1-2,.,TGTGCCAGCAGTCTCCTCCGGGAGGGCTACACCTTC,CASSLLREGYTF
TRBD1,14,TRBV3-1/TRBV3-2,TRBJ1-2,.,TGTGCCAGCAGCCGGATAAGGGGGCTAGAAGGCTACACCTTC,CASSRIRGLEGYTF
.,14,TRBV6-5,TRBJ2-2,.,TGTGCCAGCAGTTACGGAGGTATCGCCGGGGAGCTGTTTTTT,CASSYGGIAGELFF
TRBD1,14,TRBV7-2,TRBJ1-2,.,TGTGCCAGCAGCTTAAAGCCAACAGGGGTTGGCTACACCTTC,CASSLKPTGVGYTF
.,11,TRBV20-1,TRBJ2-1,.,TGCAGTGCTCTGAACAGCAATGAGCAGTTCTTC,CSALNSNEQFF
.,18,TRBV11-2,TRBJ2-2,.,TGTGCCAGCAGCCCCGGCTATGGGGGGGGCGCGAACACCGGGGAGCTGTTTTTT,CASSPGYGGGANTGELFF
TRBD1,15,TRBV24-1,TRBJ1-4,once,TGTGCCACCAGTGATGGGGACAGGGGAGTTGGAAAACTGTTTTTT,CATSDGDRGVGKLFF
TRBD1,12,TRBV2,TRBJ1-2,.,TGTGCCAGCAGGGGACAGGTCTATGGCTACACCTTC,CASRGQVYGYTF
.,16,TRBV19,TRBJ1-6,.,TGTGCCAGTAGTCCCAGGGACCGGCGGAGGGATTCACCCCTCCACTTT,CASSPRDRRRDSPLHF
TRBD2,15,TRBV3-1/TRBV3-2,TRBJ2-5,few,TGTGCCAGCAGCCAAAAGGCTCCGGGGGGGGAGACCCAGTACTTC,CASSQKAPGGETQYF
TRBD1,15,TRBV5-6,TRBJ1-5,.,TGTGCCAGCAGCTTAGGACAGGGGAGCAATCAGCCCCAGCATTTT,CASSLGQGSNQPQHF
.,12,TRBV3-1/TRBV3-2,TRBJ2-3,.,TGTGCCAGCAGCCAAGATCACGGTACGCAGTATTTT,CASSQDHGTQYF
TRBD2,15,TRBV3-1/TRBV3-2,TRBJ2-3,.,TGTGCCAGCAGCCAAGATGGACTAGCGGGGGGGAGGAAGTATTTT,CASSQDGLAGGRKYF
.,14,TRBV7-9,TRBJ1-5,few,TGTGCCAGCAGCCCGGACAGCTTCAATCAGCCCCAGCATTTT,CASSPDSFNQPQHF
TRBD1,15,TRBV28,TRBJ1-2,.,TGTGCCAGCACCACGCCCGGGACAGGGTTCCATGGCTACACCTTC,CASTTPGTGFHGYTF
.,20,TRBV7-5,TRBJ1-5,once,TGTGCCAGAAGCTCCCTCGGCGGGACCCAGCCTAGTTATAGCAATCAGCCCCAGCATTTT,CARSSLGGTQPSYSNQPQHF
.,16,TRBV18,TRBJ1-6,.,TGTGCCAGCTCCCTCCGGGGGAGCTCCTATAATTCACCCCTCCACTTT,CASSLRGSSYNSPLHF
.,14,TRBV7-2,TRBJ2-2,.,TGTGCCAGCAGAATTTTAATGAACACCGGGGAGCTGTTTTTT,CASRILMNTGELFF
TRBD1,22,TRBV5-1,TRBJ2-1,.,TGCGCCAGCAGCTTGGCCGCCTTCCAATTGACAGGGGGCGCTATGGCCTACAATGAGCAGTTCTTC,CASSLAAFQLTGGAMAYNEQFF
.,16,TRBV4-1,TRBJ1-3,.,TGCGCCAGCAGCCAAGACTCAGGGATCTCTGGAAACACCATATATTTT,CASSQDSGISGNTIYF
TRBD2,19,TRBV4-2,TRBJ2-2,.,TGTGCCAGCAGCCGTGGGTGGAGCGGGGGCCGCTTAAGTACCGGGGAGCTGTTTTTT,CASSRGWSGGRLSTGELFF
.,19,TRBV20-1,TRBJ1-4,.,TGCAGTGCTAGTTCTTCCACGGACATTCCAACCATCGTCGGTGAAAAACTGTTTTTT,CSASSSTDIPTIVGEKLFF
TRBD1,17,TRBV24-1,TRBJ1-2,.,TGTGCCACCAGTGAATCCGGGACAGGGGGCCCTAACTATGGCTACACCTTC,CATSESGTGGPNYGYTF
.,16,TRBV3-1/TRBV3-2,TRBJ1-2,.,TGTGCCAGCAGCCTAAGGTCGGGTAGTCTAAACTATGGCTACACCTTC,CASSLRSGSLNYGYTF
.,11,TRBV2,TRBJ2-1,.,TGTGCCAGCAGCCCCCGGGAGAAGCAGTTCTTC,CASSPREKQFF
TRBD1,16,TRBV5-6,TRBJ1-2,.,TGTGCCAGCAGCTTGGCCAGGGGGTACTATAACTATGGCTACACCTTC,CASSLARGYYNYGYTF
.,14,TRBV5-6,TRBJ2-3,.,TGTGCCAGCTCGCCCGGGGTGTCCACAGATACGCAGTATTTT,CASSPGVSTDTQYF
TRBD1,13,TRBV5-4,TRBJ1-2,.,TGTGCCAGCAGCCCAGGGACAGCCGTAGGCTACACCTTC,CASSPGTAVGYTF
.,14,TRBV5-4,TRBJ2-1,.,TGTGCCAGCAGCCCTTTTATTAGCGGCAATGAGCAGTTCTTC,CASSPFISGNEQFF
TRBD1,16,TRBV3-1/TRBV3-2,TRBJ1-1,.,TGTGCCAGCAGCCAAGATCTAGAGGACAGGATCCCTGAAGCTTTCTTT,CASSQDLEDRIPEAFF
.,13,TRBV7-8,TRBJ1-1,.,TGTGCCAGCAGCTTCCTCAAGGGAGCTGAAGCTTTCTTT,CASSFLKGAEAFF
.,19,TRBV18,TRBJ1-2,.,TGTGCCAGTCTGGAGCCGGGAGTCCCCGAGGGGCCTTCCCCCTCTGGCTACACCTTC,CASLEPGVPEGPSPSGYTF
.,12,TRBV30,TRBJ1-6,few,TGTGCCTGGAGTCCGAGAGGCTCACCCCTCCACTTT,CAWSPRGSPLHF
TRBD2,15,TRBV27,TRBJ2-1,.,TGTGCCAGCAGTTTATCTAGCGGGGGGCACAATGAGCAGTTCTTC,CASSLSSGGHNEQFF
TRBD2,16,TRBV4-2,TRBJ2-1,once,TGTGCCAGCAGACGATCCCTAGCGGGGGATTTCACAGAGCAGTTCTTC,CASRRSLAGDFTEQFF
.,13,TRBV12-3/TRBV12-4,TRBJ1-2,.,TGTGCCAGCAGTTTAGGGGGCCAGGATGGCTACACCTTC,CASSLGGQDGYTF
TRBD1,13,TRBV11-2,TRBJ1-2,.,TGTGCCAGCAGCCCTACGACAGGGGATGGCTACACCTTC,CASSPTTGDGYTF
TRBD1,14,TRBV28,TRBJ1-6,.,TGTGCCAGCAGAGAGACAGGGAATAATTCACCCCTCCACTTT,CASRETGNNSPLHF
.,14,TRBV2,TRBJ1-1,few,TGTGCCAGCATCATCGGGACTTCGAACACTGAAGCTTTCTTT,CASIIGTSNTEAFF
.,14,TRBV4-1,TRBJ1-1,many,TGCGCCAGCAGGGGCCGGACTGCGAACACTGAAGCTTTCTTT,CASRGRTANTEAFF
.,13,TRBV7-2,TRBJ1-1,.,TGTGCCAGCAGCTTAGCGGGGCCTGAAAAAGCTTTCTTT,CASSLAGPEKAFF
.,15,TRBV2,TRBJ1-6,.,TGTGCCAGCAGTGGATCGCAGGGTGGTAATTCACCCCTCCACTTT,CASSGSQGGNSPLHF
TRBD1,14,TRBV30,TRBJ1-4,.,TGTGCCTGGAGCTTGACAGGGGGAGCTGAAAAACTGTTTTTT,CAWSLTGGAEKLFF
.,11,TRBV6-5,TRBJ2-3,.,TGTGCCAGCAGACGGGCAGATACGCAGTATTTT,CASRRADTQYF
TRBD1,14,TRBV2,TRBJ1-1,.,TGTGCCAGCATCCGGGACAGAATGAACACTGAAGCTTTCTTT,CASIRDRMNTEAFF
TRBD1,13,TRBV9,TRBJ1-1,once,TGTGCCTCAAAGGGACAGGGGGGCACTGAAGCTTTCTTT,CASKGQGGTEAFF
.,15,TRBV5-4,TRBJ2-3,.,TGTGCCAGCAGCTTTCGGTCAACCGGCACAGATACGCAGTATTTT,CASSFRSTGTDTQYF
.,13,TRBV6-4,TRBJ1-2,few,TGTGCCAGCAGGGAGGGTGCTAGCTATGGCTACACCTTC,CASREGASYGYTF
.,15,TRBV18,TRBJ2-3,once,TGTGCCAGCTCACCAGGTGCAGGGCCCCCAGATACGCAGTATTTT,CASSPGAGPPDTQYF
.,15,TRBV19,TRBJ1-2,.,TGTGCCAGTAGTCCCACCAAGGCGGGTGGCTATGGCTACACCTTC,CASSPTKAGGYGYTF
.,18,TRBV19,TRBJ1-5,.,TGTGCCAGTAGTATAGATTTGGGGATCCTCCTAGGGGGTCAGCCCCAGCATTTT,CASSIDLGILLGGQPQHF
.,14,TRBV19,TRBJ1-1,.,TGTGCCAGTAGTAGGGGGGGGCAATCCACTGAAGCTTTCTTT,CASSRGGQSTEAFF